This entry features one T cell receptor beta chain sequence. The antigen remains unidentified. The CDR3 is 15 amino acids. Germline lookup yields CDR1 MNHEY and CDR2 SMNVEV (reference sequence). V shed 4 bases and J 1 base; nucleotides not matched to a gene: 6. The run depth of the assay was deep. Method: immunoSEQ multiplex PCR; TCRdb's copy keeps in-frame clones and lacks some. The table shows about 600,000 clones, with nearly 98% occurring only once. Naive CD8 cells comprised CD45RO-negative, CCR7-positively selected cells, excluding terminally differentiated effector memory CD45RA+ cells. These data come from a study of shared clonotypes between healthy human individuals. Whole-study results and caveats: Limitation of the genetic and exposure-history diversity represented came from the few donors. Read depth was anticipated to influence clonotype sharing among donors.

This chain joins TRBV27 and TRBJ2-5, with 7 bases matching TRBD1. The TCR comes from a man younger than 45 in good health. Sequenced: naive CD8+ T cells sorted from blood. The CDR3 protein is CASSSGTASQETQYF. DNA of the CDR3: TGTGCCAGCAGTTCTGGGACAGCCTCCCAAGAGACCCAGTACTTC.